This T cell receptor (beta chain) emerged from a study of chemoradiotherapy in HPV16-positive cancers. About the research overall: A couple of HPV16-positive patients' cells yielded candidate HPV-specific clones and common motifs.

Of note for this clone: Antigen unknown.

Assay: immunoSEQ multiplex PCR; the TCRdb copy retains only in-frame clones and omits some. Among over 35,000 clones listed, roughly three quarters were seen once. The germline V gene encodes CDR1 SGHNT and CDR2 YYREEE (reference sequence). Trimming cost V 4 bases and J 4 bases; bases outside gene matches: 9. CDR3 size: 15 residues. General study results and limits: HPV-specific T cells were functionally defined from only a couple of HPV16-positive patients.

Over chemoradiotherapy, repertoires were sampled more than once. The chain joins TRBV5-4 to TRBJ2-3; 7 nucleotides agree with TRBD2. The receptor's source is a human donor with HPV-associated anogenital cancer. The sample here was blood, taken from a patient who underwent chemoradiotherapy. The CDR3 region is CASSLSGATADTQYF. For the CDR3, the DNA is TGTGCCAGCAGCCTAAGCGGGGCAACGGCAGATACGCAGTATTTT.